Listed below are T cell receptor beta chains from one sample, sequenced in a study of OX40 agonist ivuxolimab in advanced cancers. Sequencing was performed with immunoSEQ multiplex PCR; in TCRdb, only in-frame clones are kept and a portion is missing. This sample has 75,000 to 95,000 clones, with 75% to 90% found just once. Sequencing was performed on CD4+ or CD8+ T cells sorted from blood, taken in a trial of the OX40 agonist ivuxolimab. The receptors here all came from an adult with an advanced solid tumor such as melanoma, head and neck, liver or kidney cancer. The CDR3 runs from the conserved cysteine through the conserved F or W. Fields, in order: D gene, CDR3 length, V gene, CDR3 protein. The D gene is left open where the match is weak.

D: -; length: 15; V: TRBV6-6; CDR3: CASSPGTTANYGYTF
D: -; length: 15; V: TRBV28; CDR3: CASSISGKLNEKLFF
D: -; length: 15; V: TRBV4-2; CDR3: CASSQGHGGSYEQYF
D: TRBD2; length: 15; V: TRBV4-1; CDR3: CASSRGTSGLYEQFF
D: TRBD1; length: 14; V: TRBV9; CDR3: CASSSGQGLTEQFF
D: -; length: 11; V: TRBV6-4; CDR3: CAGARRDEQYF
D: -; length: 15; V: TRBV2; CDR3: CASSAPFPQIYGYTF
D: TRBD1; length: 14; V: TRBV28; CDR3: CASLTGGYRQPQHF
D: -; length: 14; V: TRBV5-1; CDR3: CASSLAGANSPLHF
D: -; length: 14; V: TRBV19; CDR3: CASSIGGAHEKLFF
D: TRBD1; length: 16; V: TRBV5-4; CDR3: CASSSRQGGSGNTIYF
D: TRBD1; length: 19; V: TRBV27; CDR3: CASSPTPWGAGQGNQPQHF
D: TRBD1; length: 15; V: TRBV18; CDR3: CASSQGQIGNTEAFF
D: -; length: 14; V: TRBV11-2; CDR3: CASSFSRESYEQYF
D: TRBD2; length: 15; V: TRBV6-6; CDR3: CASRGRAGQGYEQYF
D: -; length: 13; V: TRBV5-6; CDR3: CASSLTQGTEAFF
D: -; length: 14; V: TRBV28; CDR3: CASRSQGPNEKLFF
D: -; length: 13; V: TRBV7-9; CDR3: CASSFSTNPEQYF
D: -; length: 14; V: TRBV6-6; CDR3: CASSYSARENIQYF
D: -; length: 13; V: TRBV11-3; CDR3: CASSLVVTGELFF
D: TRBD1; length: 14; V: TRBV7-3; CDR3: CASSQTGTNYEQYF
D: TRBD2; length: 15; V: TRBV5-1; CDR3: CASVLLPGGTDTQYF
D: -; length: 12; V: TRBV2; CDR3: CASRGDFSPLHF
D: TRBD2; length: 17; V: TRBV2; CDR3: CASRARLAGLAKNIQYF
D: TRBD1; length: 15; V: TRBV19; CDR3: CASRMQGAGANVLTF
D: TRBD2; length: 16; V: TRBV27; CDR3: CATRPGTSGSADTQYF
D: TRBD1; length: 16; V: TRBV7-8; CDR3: CASSLEATGGRTEAFF
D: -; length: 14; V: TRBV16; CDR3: CASSQTNLYSPLHF
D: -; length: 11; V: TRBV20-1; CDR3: CSARVTYEQYF
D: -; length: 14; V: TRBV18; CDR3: CASSRDTGKNGYTF
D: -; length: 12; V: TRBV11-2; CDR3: CASSRGYYEQYF
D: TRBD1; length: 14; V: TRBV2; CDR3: CASRLGTEQETQYF
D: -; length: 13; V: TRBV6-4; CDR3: CASSQGLHNEQFF
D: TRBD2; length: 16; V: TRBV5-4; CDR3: CASSRSSGVTDHTQYF
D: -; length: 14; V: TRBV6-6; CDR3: CASSQTSSTGELFF
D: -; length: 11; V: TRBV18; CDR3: CASSGANVLTF
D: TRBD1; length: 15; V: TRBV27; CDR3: CASKPGQGIFQPQHF
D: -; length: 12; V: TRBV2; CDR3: CASGGANEKLFF
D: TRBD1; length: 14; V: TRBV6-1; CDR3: CASSRDRGTDTQYF
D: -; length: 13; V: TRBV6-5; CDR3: CASSYSARQKLFF
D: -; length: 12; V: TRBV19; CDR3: CASSIYGQTKYF
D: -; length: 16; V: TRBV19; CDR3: CASSPLFASGANVLTF
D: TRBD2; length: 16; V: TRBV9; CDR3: CASSIRTSGSHNEQFF
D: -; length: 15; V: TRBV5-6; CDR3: CASSRGQRESEKLFF
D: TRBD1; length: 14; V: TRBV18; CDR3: CASSPGTGQETQYF
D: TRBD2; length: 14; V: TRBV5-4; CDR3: CASTRGTGGETQYF
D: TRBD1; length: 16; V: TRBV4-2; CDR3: CASSPTTGGRNTEAFF
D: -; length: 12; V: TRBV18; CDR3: CASSPSVSEQYF
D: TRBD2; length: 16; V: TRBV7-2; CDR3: CASSLRTSGMNNEQFF